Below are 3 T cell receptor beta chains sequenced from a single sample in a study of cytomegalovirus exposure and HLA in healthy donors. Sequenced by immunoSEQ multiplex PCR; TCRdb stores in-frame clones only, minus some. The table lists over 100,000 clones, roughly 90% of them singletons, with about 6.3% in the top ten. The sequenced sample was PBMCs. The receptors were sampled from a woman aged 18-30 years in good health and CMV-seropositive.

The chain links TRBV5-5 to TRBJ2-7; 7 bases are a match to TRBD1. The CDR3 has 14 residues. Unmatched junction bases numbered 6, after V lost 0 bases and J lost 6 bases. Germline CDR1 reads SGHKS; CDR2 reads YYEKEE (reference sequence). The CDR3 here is CASSLGWTGSEQYF. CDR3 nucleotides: TGTGCCAGCAGCTTGGGGTGGACAGGCAGCGAGCAGTACTTC.

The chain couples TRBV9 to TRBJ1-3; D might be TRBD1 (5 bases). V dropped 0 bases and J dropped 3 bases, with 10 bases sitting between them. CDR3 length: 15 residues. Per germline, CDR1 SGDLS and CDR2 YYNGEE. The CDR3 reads CASSVGGGNGNTIYF. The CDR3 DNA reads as TGTGCCAGCAGCGTAGGGGGGGGGAATGGAAACACCATATATTTT.

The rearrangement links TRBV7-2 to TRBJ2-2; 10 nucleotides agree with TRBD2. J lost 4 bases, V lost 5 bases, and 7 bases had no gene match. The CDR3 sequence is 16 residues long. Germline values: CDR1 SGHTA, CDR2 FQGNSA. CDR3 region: CASSVPSGSGTGELFF. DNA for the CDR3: TGTGCCAGCAGCGTTCCTAGCGGGAGCGGCACCGGGGAGCTGTTTTTT. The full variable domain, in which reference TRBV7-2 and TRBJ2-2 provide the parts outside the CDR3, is GAGVSQSPSNKVTEKGKDVELRCDPISGHTALYWYRQSLGQGLEFLIYFQGNSAPDKSGLPSDRFSAERTGGSVSTLTIQRTQQEDSAVYLCASSVPSGSGTGELFFGEGSRLTVL.